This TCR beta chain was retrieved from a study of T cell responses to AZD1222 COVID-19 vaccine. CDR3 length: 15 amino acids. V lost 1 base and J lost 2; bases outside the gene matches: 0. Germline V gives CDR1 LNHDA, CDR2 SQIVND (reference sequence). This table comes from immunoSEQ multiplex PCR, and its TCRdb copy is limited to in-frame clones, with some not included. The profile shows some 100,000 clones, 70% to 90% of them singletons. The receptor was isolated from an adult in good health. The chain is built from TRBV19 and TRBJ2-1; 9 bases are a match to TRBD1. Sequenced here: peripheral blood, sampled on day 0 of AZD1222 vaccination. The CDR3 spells CASSIGDRAYNEQFF. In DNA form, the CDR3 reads TGTGCCAGTAGTATAGGGGACAGGGCCTACAATGAGCAGTTCTTC. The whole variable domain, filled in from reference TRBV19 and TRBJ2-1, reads DGGITQSPKYLFRKEGQNVTLSCEQNLNHDAMYWYRQDPGQGLRLIYYSQIVNDFQKGDIAEGYSVSREKKESFPLTVTSAQKNPTAFYLCASSIGDRAYNEQFFGPGTRLTVL.